The 8 T cell receptor beta chains below all came from one sample that was sequenced in a study of T cell changes during pregnancy in multiple sclerosis. Sequenced by immunoSEQ multiplex PCR; TCRdb stores in-frame clones only, minus some. Of tens of thousands of clones in the sample, 88% were seen once. Sequenced material: CD4+ T cells from peripheral blood mononuclear cells, taken in the second trimester of pregnancy. Receptors were obtained from a female donor with multiple sclerosis, enrolled in a pregnancy study.

Only a few counts were recorded for this clone. The rearrangement links TRBV5-1 to TRBJ1-5; 7 positions match TRBD1. The length of the CDR3 is 16 residues. The germline V gene has CDR1 SGHRS and CDR2 YFSETQ. Trimming cost V 5 bases and J 6 bases; bases outside gene matches: 14. The CDR3 loop reads CASSFGRGGTGQPQHF. For the CDR3, the DNA is TGCGCCAGCAGTTTTGGCCGAGGGGGCACGGGTCAGCCCCAGCATTTT. Full variable domain (missing parts from reference TRBV5-1 and TRBJ1-5): KAGVTQTPRYLIKTRGQQVTLSCSPISGHRSVSWYQQTPGQGLQFLFEYFSETQRNKGNFPGRFSGRQFSNSRSEMNVSTLELGDSALYLCASSFGRGGTGQPQHFGDGTRLSIL.

This chain joins TRBV29-1 and TRBJ2-7; TRBD1 matches at 8 bases. The CDR3 covers 12 residues. The junction had 1 base not matched to a gene; V was cut back by 6 bases and J by 0 bases. Per the germline V gene, CDR1 is SQVTM and CDR2 is ANQGSEA. CDR3 protein: CSVRGPSYEQYF. CDR3 bases: TGCAGCGTCAGGGGGCCCTCCTACGAGCAGTACTTC.

This CDR3 is CAWGVGGVGTGELFF. In DNA, the CDR3 is TGTGCCTGGGGGGTTGGGGGCGTAGGTACCGGGGAGCTGTTTTTT. V and J are TRBV30 and TRBJ2-2; possibly TRBD1 for D (6 bases). Germline V gene sequence: CDR1 GTSNPN, CDR2 SVGIG (reference sequence). This CDR3 has 15 residues. Trimming pared 5 bases from V and 5 bases from J, leaving 18 bases between.

The chain couples TRBV5-6 to TRBJ1-4; 9 nucleotides line up with TRBD1. Germline V gene sequence: CDR1 SGHDT, CDR2 YYEEEE. The V and J ends lost 0 bases and 8 bases, in that order; junction bases with no gene match: 5. The CDR3 runs to 15 residues. As DNA, the CDR3 is TGTGCCAGCAGCTTGGGGACAGGGGTCAGGGAAAAACTGTTTTTT. This translates into CASSLGTGVREKLFF. Together with reference TRBV5-6 and TRBJ1-4, the CDR3 gives the full variable domain: DAGVTQSPTHLIKTRGQQVTLRCSPKSGHDTVSWYQQALGQGPQFIFQYYEEEERQRGNFPDRFSGHQFPNYSSELNVNALLLGDSALYLCASSLGTGVREKLFFGSGTQLSVL.

This clone was detected once. The chain has TRBV30 and TRBJ1-2; tentative D call: TRBD1 (5 bases). Germline values: CDR1 GTSNPN, CDR2 SVGIG (reference sequence). V was trimmed by 3 bases and J by 8 bases, leaving 10 bases between them. The CDR3 runs to 11 residues. The chain's CDR3 is CAWSPQGGYTF. CDR3 nucleotide sequence: TGTGCCTGGAGCCCGCAGGGCGGCTACACCTTC.

Comments on this clone: At one end, the junction sequence differs from germline, possibly due to a read error. V and J are TRBV7-7 and TRBJ2-6; 12 nucleotides line up with TRBD1. The CDR3 runs to 17 residues. The germline V gene encodes CDR1 SSHAT and CDR2 FNYEAQ (reference sequence). The CDR3: CASSPGTGGGGANVLTF. DNA of the CDR3: TGTGCTAGCAGCCCCGGGACAGGGGGCGGTGGGGCCAACGTCCTGACTTTC. Filled out from reference TRBV7-7 and TRBJ2-6, the complete variable domain reads GAGVSQSPRYKVTKRGQDVTLRCDPISSHATLYWYQQALGQGPEFLTYFNYEAQPDKSGLPSDRFSAERPEGSISTLTIQRTEQRDSAMYRCASSPGTGGGGANVLTFGAGSRLTVL.

The sample holds a few counts of this clone. This chain uses TRBV18 with TRBJ2-2; 10 bases agree with TRBD1. The CDR3 totals 15 residues. From germline, CDR1 is KGHSH and CDR2 LQKENI. Trimming removed 2 bases from V and 4 bases from J; junction bases left unmatched: 1. The CDR3 loop is CASSPGTGVTGELFF. The CDR3 nucleotides read TGTGCCAGCTCACCAGGGACAGGGGTCACCGGGGAGCTGTTTTTT.

V usage is TRBV6-1 and J usage is TRBJ2-7; 9 bases map to TRBD1. V trimming: 1 base; J trimming: 5 bases; junction bases outside the gene matches: 6. The CDR3 extends over 15 amino acids. Per the germline V gene, CDR1 is MNHNS and CDR2 is SASEGT. CDR3 bases: TGTGCCAGCAGTGAAGGAACAGGGGGCGCGGACGAGCAGTACTTC. Protein product: CASSEGTGGADEQYF.